One and the same sample provided the 9 T cell receptor beta chains below, sequenced in a study of identical twins (dated by TCRdb to 2015 to 2016). Receptor libraries were prepared by 5' RACE. The sample was run on an Illumina HiSeq 2000. TCRdb reran the public reads through fastp at Q25 and MiXCR, keeping productive beta chains. Rows are unified per CDR3 protein, each entry keeping the most common DNA and genes. The sample profile shows fewer than 650,000 distinct CDR3 sequences; under 8.5% of them were found once. The ten biggest clones cover over 1.5% of the sample. These data were likewise used in another study, on yellow fever vaccine responses in identical twins.

Sequencing was carried out using PBMCs. These receptors were taken from a woman aged 18-29 years in good health.

The J gene is TRBJ2-7, the V gene TRBV12-3 or TRBV12-4; D is perhaps TRBD1 (6 bases). Trimming left V 6 bases short and J 4 bases short, with 19 bases between. The CDR3 is 15 residues long. DNA for the CDR3: TGTGCCAGCAGACGTATCAGGGGATGTGGGTACGAGCAGTACGTC. This translates into CASRRIRGCGYEQYV.

This chain links TRBV3-1 with TRBJ2-1; 7 nucleotides align to TRBD2. CDR3 size: 16 residues. CDR1 is LGHDT, CDR2 YNNKEL, per germline (reference sequence). Trimming at V came to 1 base and at J to 6 bases, leaving 9 bases not matched to a gene. The CDR3 nucleotides are TGTGCCAGCAGCCAAGTTGGGACTACGAACACCAATGAGCAGTTCTTC. This gives the protein CASSQVGTTNTNEQFF.

This clonotype was detected many times. The chain combines TRBV5-1 with TRBJ2-5; unclear D gene. CDR1 is SGHRS and CDR2 is YFSETQ in the germline V gene. V was trimmed by 2 bases and J by 5 bases, leaving 16 bases between them. This CDR3 comprises 15 residues. CDR3 nucleotides: TGCGCCAGCAGCTTTGCGAACACCGTCCCGGAGACCCAGTACTTC. It yields the protein CASSFANTVPETQYF.

V and J are TRBV5-6 and TRBJ1-2; the D is unclear. V lost 4 bases to trimming and J lost 7 bases, with 8 bases between them. The CDR3 totals 11 residues. Germline CDR1 SGHDT, CDR2 YYEEEE. CDR3 residues: CASSTAGGYTF. CDR3 nucleotides: TGTGCCAGCAGCACAGCAGGTGGCTACACCTTC.

This clonotype was detected only a few times. The V gene is TRBV4-1, the J gene TRBJ2-1; TRBD1 or TRBD2 may be the D gene (6 bases each). V was clipped by 7 bases and J by 8 bases, with 18 bases between them. The germline V gene has CDR1 MGHRA and CDR2 YSYEKL. This CDR3 region has 14 residues. In nucleotides, the CDR3 is TGCGCCAGCACGGTGGGGGCCGCGGGGTATGAGCAGTTCTTC. Translated, it gives CASTVGAAGYEQFF.

This chain connects TRBV20-1 to TRBJ2-7; D is possibly TRBD2 (6 bases). This CDR3 spans 14 amino acids. Germline CDR1 and CDR2: DFQATT and SNEGSKA (reference sequence). V shed 3 bases and J shed 7 bases, with 19 bases lying between them. The CDR3, as DNA: TGCAGTGCTAGTTCTGGCCACAACGCGGGGGAGCAGTACTTC. This translates into CSASSGHNAGEQYF.

The chain employs TRBV5-6 and TRBJ1-1; D unresolved. The germline V gene encodes CDR1 SGHDT and CDR2 YYEEEE. The CDR3 is 14 residues long. Trimming removed 4 bases from V and 3 bases from J, with 13 bases in between. CDR3 protein: CASSDRYQDTEAFF. CDR3 nucleotide sequence: TGTGCCAGCAGCGATCGATACCAAGACACTGAAGCTTTCTTT. The entire variable domain, with the rest obtained from reference TRBV5-6 and TRBJ1-1, is as follows: DAGVTQSPTHLIKTRGQQVTLRCSPKSGHDTVSWYQQALGQGPQFIFQYYEEEERQRGNFPDRFSGHQFPNYSSELNVNALLLGDSALYLCASSDRYQDTEAFFGQGTRLTVV.

The rearrangement joins TRBV6-5 to TRBJ1-1; D possibly corresponds to TRBD1 (6 bases). The CDR3 is made up of 15 amino acids. The germline CDR1 and CDR2 sequences are MNHEY and SVGAGI. The V gene lost 2 bases and the J gene lost 1 base, with 11 bases spanning the gap. The CDR3 DNA reads TGTGCCAGCAGTTACCCGACAGGTGCGAACACTGAAGCTTTCTTT. This translates into CASSYPTGANTEAFF.

There are many counts of this clonotype. CDR3 DNA: TGCAGCTCGGCCCGTAGCACAGATACGCAGTATTTT. Protein sequence: CSSARSTDTQYF. V is TRBV29-1 and J is TRBJ2-3, with D uncertain. The CDR3 has 12 residues. V was shortened by 8 bases and J by 0 bases, with 9 bases between the two germline ends. Per germline, CDR1 SQVTM and CDR2 ANQGSEA.